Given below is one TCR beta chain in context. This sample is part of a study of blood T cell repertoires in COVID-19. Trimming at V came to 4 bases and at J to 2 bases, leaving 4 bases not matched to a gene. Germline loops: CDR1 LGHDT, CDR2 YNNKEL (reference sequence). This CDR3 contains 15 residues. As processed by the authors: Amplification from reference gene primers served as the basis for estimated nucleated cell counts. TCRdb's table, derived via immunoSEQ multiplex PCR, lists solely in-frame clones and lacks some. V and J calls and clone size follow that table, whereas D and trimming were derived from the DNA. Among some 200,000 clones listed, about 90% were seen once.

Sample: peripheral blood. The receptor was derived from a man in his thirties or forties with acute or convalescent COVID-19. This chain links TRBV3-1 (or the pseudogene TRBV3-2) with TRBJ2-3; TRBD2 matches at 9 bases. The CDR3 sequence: CASSLRLAVTDTQYF. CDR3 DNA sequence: TGTGCCAGCAGCCTCAGACTAGCGGTCACAGATACGCAGTATTTT.